The clone carrying this T cell receptor beta chain has only one observation. The germline V and J ends were trimmed by 0 bases and 11 bases, with 14 bases remaining between them. This CDR3 region has 13 residues. Germline values: CDR1 SGHRS, CDR2 YFSETQ. Clones were sequenced by immunoSEQ multiplex PCR, and TCRdb holds only the in-frame ones, with some missing. This sample has 200,000 to 250,000 clones, with 80% to 90% found just once. The sample is drawn from a study of blood T cell repertoires in COVID-19. Sequencing input: peripheral blood. The clonotype originates from an elderly man with acute or convalescent COVID-19. This sequence joins TRBV5-1 and TRBJ1-1, with D perhaps TRBD1 (5 bases). Here the CDR3 reads CASSLGAQGYAFF. CDR3 in DNA: TGCGCCAGCAGCTTGGGAGCCCAGGGATACGCTTTCTTT.